What follows are 25 T cell receptor beta chains derived from one specimen sequenced in a study of shared clonotypes between healthy human individuals. In the naive CD8 group, cells lacked CD45RO and were positively selected for CCR7, so terminally differentiated effector memory CD45RA+ cells were left out. The data were produced by immunoSEQ multiplex PCR, yet TCRdb's version contains in-frame clones alone and is incomplete. The table includes about 650,000 clones, roughly 95% detected once. The sample was naive CD8+ T cells sorted from blood. The receptors were sampled from a woman in her 30s in good health.

The chain is built from TRBV20-1 and TRBJ1-2; no firm D call. In germline, CDR1 is DFQATT, CDR2 SNEGSKA (reference sequence). The CDR3 sequence is 10 residues long. CDR3 nucleotide sequence: TGCAGCCTGTGGGGAGGAGGCTACACCTTC. Translation gives CSLWGGGYTF.

This chain uses TRBV5-1 with TRBJ2-2, with 11 positions matching TRBD2. Germline trimming cut 0 bases from V and 4 bases from J; bases unmatched to any gene: 8. Germline V gene sequence: CDR1 SGHRS, CDR2 YFSETQ. The CDR3 consists of 18 residues. The chain's CDR3 is CASSLELAGVLVTGELFF. DNA of the CDR3: TGCGCCAGCAGCTTGGAACTAGCGGGGGTGCTGGTCACCGGGGAGCTGTTTTTT.

The chain couples TRBV13 to TRBJ2-1, with unresolved D. This CDR3 comprises 13 residues. In germline, CDR1 is PRHDT, CDR2 FYEKMQ (reference sequence). V was trimmed by 7 bases and J by 2 bases, leaving 9 bases between them. In DNA, the CDR3 is TGTGCCAGCACCCCCACCGCCTACAATGAGCAGTTCTTC. Protein product: CASTPTAYNEQFF. Full variable domain (rest looked up from reference TRBV13 and TRBJ2-1): AAGVIQSPRHLIKEKRETATLKCYPIPRHDTVYWYQQGPGQDPQFLISFYEKMQSDKGSIPDRFSAQQFSDYHSELNMSSLELGDSALYFCASTPTAYNEQFFGPGTRLTVL.

The J gene is TRBJ2-2, the V gene TRBV29-1; 15 bases are a match to TRBD2. V dropped 3 bases and J dropped 6; count of bases not matched to a gene: 5. The germline CDR1 and CDR2 sequences are SQVTM and ANQGSEA. The CDR3 is 16 residues long. This chain's CDR3 is CSVEHGLAGGAGELFF. Here the CDR3 DNA reads TGCAGCGTTGAGCACGGACTAGCGGGAGGGGCCGGGGAGCTGTTTTTT.

As for this clone: In the same sample, other DNA sequences code for this CDR3. This chain uses TRBV28 with TRBJ2-2, with D possibly matching TRBD1 (7 bases). The CDR3 runs 14 residues. Trimming left V 6 bases short and J 4 bases short, with 12 bases between. Per germline, CDR1 MDHEN and CDR2 SYDVKM. DNA of the CDR3: TGTGCCAGCAGCCTTCAGGGGGGCACCGGGGAGCTGTTTTTT. This gives the protein CASSLQGGTGELFF. The whole variable domain, remainder taken from reference TRBV28 and TRBJ2-2, is DVKVTQSSRYLVKRTGEKVFLECVQDMDHENMFWYRQDPGLGLRLIYFSYDVKMKEKGDIPEGYSVSREKKERFSLILESASTNQTSMYLCASSLQGGTGELFFGEGSRLTVL.

The rearrangement joins TRBV4-1 to TRBJ2-1, with TRBD2 matching over 8 bases. The CDR3 length is 15 residues. Trimming at V came to 4 bases and at J to 3 bases, leaving 5 bases not matched to a gene. Germline V gives CDR1 MGHRA, CDR2 YSYEKL. The CDR3 sequence is CASSRDTSGYNEQFF. CDR3 coding DNA: TGCGCCAGCAGCCGAGACACTAGCGGCTACAATGAGCAGTTCTTC.

This clone occurred once. The chain has TRBV13 and TRBJ2-5; the match to TRBD2 covers 11 bases. The V gene's germline CDR1 is PRHDT and CDR2 FYEKMQ (reference sequence). CDR3 length: 15 residues. The J segment lost 3 bases and the V segment lost 5 bases, leaving 5 bases of the junction unmatched. As DNA, the CDR3 is TGTGCCAGCAGCCAGTTAGCGGGAGGGGAAGAGACCCAGTACTTC. It translates to CASSQLAGGEETQYF. The whole variable domain, remainder taken from reference TRBV13 and TRBJ2-5, is AAGVIQSPRHLIKEKRETATLKCYPIPRHDTVYWYQQGPGQDPQFLISFYEKMQSDKGSIPDRFSAQQFSDYHSELNMSSLELGDSALYFCASSQLAGGEETQYFGPGTRLLVL.

The genes are TRBV9 and TRBJ2-6; D is unresolved. V lost 4 bases and J lost 2, with 10 bases in between. The CDR3 loop spans 15 amino acids. CDR1 and CDR2 from the germline V gene are SGDLS and YYNGEE. CDR3 protein: CASSPSGAGANVLTF. The CDR3 region has the DNA TGTGCCAGCAGCCCTAGTGGAGCTGGGGCCAACGTCCTGACTTTC.

The rearrangement links TRBV19 to TRBJ2-2; no firm D call. The CDR3 runs to 14 residues. Germline CDR1 LNHDA, CDR2 SQIVND (reference sequence). The V and J ends lost 4 bases and 3 bases respectively, with 9 bases between them. Here the CDR3 DNA reads TGTGCCAGTAGTAGCTGGACGCACACCGGGGAGCTGTTTTTT. Protein: CASSSWTHTGELFF.

The gene calls are TRBV13 and TRBJ1-5; D uncertain. V lost 0 bases and J lost 6, with 9 bases in between. This CDR3 is 14 amino acids long. Germline V gene sequence: CDR1 PRHDT, CDR2 FYEKMQ (reference sequence). The CDR3 protein is CASSLGLEAQPQHF. CDR3 nucleotide sequence: TGTGCCAGCAGCTTAGGCCTGGAGGCTCAGCCCCAGCATTTT. Supplemented by reference TRBV13 and TRBJ1-5, the full variable domain reads AAGVIQSPRHLIKEKRETATLKCYPIPRHDTVYWYQQGPGQDPQFLISFYEKMQSDKGSIPDRFSAQQFSDYHSELNMSSLELGDSALYFCASSLGLEAQPQHFGDGTRLSIL.

This chain uses TRBV7-9 with TRBJ1-1; TRBD1 aligns across 7 bases. J gave up 7 bases and V 3 bases, and 5 bases lay outside the gene matches. CDR3 length: 13 residues. Germline lookup yields CDR1 SEHNR and CDR2 FQNEAQ (reference sequence). This chain's CDR3 is CASSLETGFEAFF. The DNA for the CDR3 is TGTGCCAGCAGCTTGGAGACAGGGTTTGAAGCTTTCTTT.

This clone was seen a single time. The chain combines TRBV4-1 with TRBJ2-5, with D perhaps assigned TRBD1 or TRBD2 (5 bases each). TRBJ2-7 explains the end of the DNA better; the J call may be wrong. The CDR3 extends over 15 amino acids. Germline loops: CDR1 MGHRA, CDR2 YSYEKL. The CDR3 region is CASSHGPGARDEQYF. CDR3 bases: TGCGCCAGCAGCCATGGGCCCGGGGCCCGAGACGAGCAGTACTTC.

The rearrangement uses TRBV28 and TRBJ1-5; 7 bases are a match to TRBD1. The CDR3 has 17 amino acids. Germline V lookup: CDR1 MDHEN, CDR2 SYDVKM. V trimming: 3 bases; J trimming: 2 bases; junction bases outside the gene matches: 10. In DNA, the CDR3 is TGTGCCAGCAGTTTCGACGACAGGGAATTTGGCAATCAGCCCCAGCATTTT. Its protein product is CASSFDDREFGNQPQHF.

The chain joins TRBV23-1 to TRBJ1-1; D unresolved. TRBV23-1 is an ORF; its function is uncertain. Trimming left V 7 bases short and J 0 bases short, with 15 bases between. The CDR3 covers 15 residues. In DNA, the CDR3 is TGCGCCAGCATGGGGTCAGGTAACATGAACACTGAAGCTTTCTTT. Translated, it gives CASMGSGNMNTEAFF.

The chain uses TRBV2 and TRBJ1-5; possibly TRBD1 for D (5 bases). Trimming cost V 6 bases and J 4 bases, with 13 bases left between them. Germline CDR1 is SNHLY and CDR2 is FYNNEI. This CDR3 spans 14 amino acids. CDR3 loop: CASSVGQINQPQHF. The CDR3 coding sequence is TGTGCCAGCAGCGTAGGACAAATAAATCAGCCCCAGCATTTT.

The chain links TRBV27 to TRBJ1-4, with D unresolved. V was trimmed by 6 bases and J by 5 bases, leaving 16 bases between them. CDR3 size: 15 residues. The germline CDR1 and CDR2 sequences are MNHEY and SMNVEV (reference sequence). The CDR3 region has the DNA TGTGCCAGCAGCCAGCTCGGAGGGCGGAATGAAAAACTGTTTTTT. Translation gives CASSQLGGRNEKLFF.

Worth noting for this clone: Additional DNA sequences in this sample encode the identical CDR3. The rearrangement uses TRBV5-1 and TRBJ2-5; 8 nucleotides agree with TRBD2. The CDR3 runs 14 residues. Germline CDR1 reads SGHRS; CDR2 reads YFSETQ. V was clipped by 1 base and J by 4 bases; unmatched bases: 3. CDR3 DNA: TGCGCCAGCAGCTTGTACGGGGGGGCAGAGACCCAGTACTTC. Translating gives CASSLYGGAETQYF.

The gene calls are TRBV28 and TRBJ1-4; no definite D call. The CDR3 loop spans 13 amino acids. With 5 bases removed from V and 0 bases from J, the gap between germline ends came to 4 bases. CDR1 is MDHEN, CDR2 SYDVKM, per germline. CDR3 residues: CASSISTNEKLFF. CDR3 DNA sequence: TGTGCCAGCAGTATTTCAACTAATGAAAAACTGTTTTTT.

This clone was seen just once. V and J are TRBV28 and TRBJ2-1, with 12 bases matching TRBD2. Unmatched junction bases numbered 2, after V lost 5 bases and J lost 0 bases. The CDR3 covers 16 residues. Per germline, CDR1 MDHEN and CDR2 SYDVKM. The CDR3 sequence is CASSTTSGSSYNEQFF. In DNA form, the CDR3 reads TGTGCCAGCAGTACGACTAGCGGGAGCTCCTACAATGAGCAGTTCTTC.

The chain employs TRBV5-6 and TRBJ1-5; D may be TRBD1 (5 bases). The germline CDR1 and CDR2 sequences are SGHDT and YYEEEE. Trimming left V 4 bases short and J 7 bases short, with 15 bases between. The length of the CDR3 is 14 residues. The CDR3 region has the DNA TGTGCCAGCAGCCCCGGGGGGGTATTACAGCCCCAGCATTTT. As protein: CASSPGGVLQPQHF.

This clone has only one observation. The rearrangement joins TRBV29-1 to TRBJ2-1, with 7 bases fitting TRBD2. This CDR3 is built from 15 residues. Germline-derived CDR1 and CDR2 are SQVTM and ANQGSEA. Trimming cost V 4 bases and J 6 bases; bases outside gene matches: 12. For the CDR3, the DNA is TGCAGCGTTGCCCTAGGGGCGGGAGCCTTCAATGAGCAGTTCTTC. This codes for CSVALGAGAFNEQFF.

V is TRBV27 and J is TRBJ2-1, with D possibly TRBD1 on 5 matching bases. The germline V and J ends were trimmed by 2 bases and 2 bases, with 13 bases remaining between them. CDR1 is MNHEY, CDR2 SMNVEV, per germline (reference sequence). CDR3 length: 16 amino acids. The CDR3 sequence is CASSLDQGIAYNEQFF. The CDR3 nucleotides are TGTGCCAGCAGTTTAGACCAGGGAATCGCCTACAATGAGCAGTTCTTC.

CDR3 nucleotides: TGTGCCAGCAGTCCAGTGGGACAGGGGATGGGCTATGGCTACACCTTC. Residues: CASSPVGQGMGYGYTF. The chain combines TRBV27 with TRBJ1-2; the match to TRBD1 covers 10 bases. V gave up 5 bases and J gave up 4 bases; unmatched junction bases: 10. The CDR3 is made up of 16 amino acids. CDR1 and CDR2 from the germline V gene are MNHEY and SMNVEV (reference sequence).

This rearrangement joins TRBV28 to TRBJ2-7; 11 bases agree with TRBD2. Germline CDR1 reads MDHEN; CDR2 reads SYDVKM. This CDR3 is built from 16 residues. Unmatched junction bases numbered 11, after V lost 4 bases and J lost 6 bases. CDR3 coding DNA: TGTGCCAGCAGTTCCCCCGCGACTAGCGGGATGGGCGAGCAGTACTTC. Protein product: CASSSPATSGMGEQYF.

This sequence joins TRBV27 and TRBJ2-5, with 16 nucleotides matching TRBD2. CDR1 and CDR2 from the germline V gene are MNHEY and SMNVEV (reference sequence). J was trimmed by 5 bases and V by 5 bases; bases with no gene match: 8. This CDR3 has 17 amino acids. DNA for the CDR3: TGTGCCAGCAGTACACCGGGACTAGCGGGAGGGGTGGAGACCCAGTACTTC. This gives the protein CASSTPGLAGGVETQYF.